Each of the 17 T cell receptor beta chains below was sequenced from the same sample in a study of blood T cell repertoires in COVID-19. This table comes from immunoSEQ multiplex PCR, and its TCRdb copy is limited to in-frame clones, with some not included. The sample has over 100,000 clones, roughly 86% seen once. The specimen was peripheral blood. These receptors came from a man aged 35-49 years with active or convalescent COVID-19.

The CDR3 region is CASSLFAGMGETQYF. CDR3 nucleotides: TGTGCCAGCAGCTTATTTGCCGGGATGGGGGAGACCCAGTACTTC. The chain couples TRBV7-3 to TRBJ2-5, with D possibly matching TRBD2 (5 bases). V was pared by 2 bases and J by 5 bases, with 15 bases between. The germline V gene has CDR1 SGHTA and CDR2 FQGTGA. The CDR3 is 15 amino acids.

In this sample, this clone turned up a few times. The chain couples TRBV19 to TRBJ1-2; 11 bases align to TRBD1. The J segment lost 2 bases and the V segment lost 8 bases, leaving 1 base of the junction unmatched. Germline CDR1 LNHDA, CDR2 SQIVND (reference sequence). CDR3 length: 13 amino acids. The CDR3 nucleotides are TGTGCCAGTGGGACAGGGGGGAACTATGGCTACACCTTC. It specifies CASGTGGNYGYTF.

The rearrangement joins TRBV12-3 or TRBV12-4 to TRBJ2-2; D might be TRBD1 (6 bases). V was clipped by 7 bases and J by 5 bases, with 11 bases between them. The CDR3 length is 13 residues. The CDR3 sequence: CASKLTGTGELFF. In nucleotides, the CDR3 is TGTGCCAGCAAGCTGACAGGAACCGGGGAGCTGTTTTTT.

The chain links TRBV6-5 to TRBJ2-1; 9 nucleotides match TRBD2. V dropped 0 bases and J dropped 6; count of bases not matched to a gene: 6. CDR3 length: 16 residues. Germline V gives CDR1 MNHEY, CDR2 SVGAGI. The CDR3 reads CASSYSGGGGANEQFF. In DNA form, the CDR3 reads TGTGCCAGCAGTTACTCGGGCGGCGGGGGGGCCAATGAGCAGTTCTTC.

V and J are TRBV12-5 and TRBJ1-5, with TRBD1 matching 12 bases. The CDR3 runs 20 residues. Trimming took 1 base from V and 1 from J; bases not matched to a gene: 11. The germline V gene has CDR1 LGHNT and CDR2 FRNRAP. CDR3 DNA sequence: TGTGCTAGTGGTTTGGCAACCGGGACAGGGGGCGCGAGAAGCAATCAGCCCCAGCATTTT. Translated, it gives CASGLATGTGGARSNQPQHF. The full variable domain, with the rest looked up from reference TRBV12-5 and TRBJ1-5, is DARVTQTPRHKVTEMGQEVTMRCQPILGHNTVFWYRQTMMQGLELLAYFRNRAPLDDSGMPKDRFSAEMPDATLATLKIQPSEPRDSAVYFCASGLATGTGGARSNQPQHFGDGTRLSIL.

The CDR3 bases are TGTGCCAGTAGTATGAGCGGCCAGCAAGAGACCCAGTACTTC. Translated, it gives CASSMSGQQETQYF. This chain uses TRBV19 with TRBJ2-5; D is possibly TRBD2 (5 bases). This CDR3 has 14 amino acids. Germline V gives CDR1 LNHDA, CDR2 SQIVND (reference sequence). Trimming removed 3 bases from V and 2 bases from J, with 10 bases in between.

The chain recombines TRBV5-6 with TRBJ2-7; TRBD2 might be the D (6 bases). This CDR3 spans 14 amino acids. Germline assignment: CDR1 SGHDT and CDR2 YYEEEE. V lost 0 bases and J lost 1, with 8 bases in between. CDR3 nucleotide sequence: TGTGCCAGCAGCTTGGTGGGAGGATCCTACGAGCAGTACTTC. This codes for CASSLVGGSYEQYF.

The chain uses TRBV29-1 and TRBJ1-1, with D possibly matching TRBD1 (6 bases). CDR3 length equals 11 residues. In germline, CDR1 is SQVTM, CDR2 ANQGSEA. Trimming removed 4 bases at V and 7 bases at J, with 10 bases between. CDR3 loop: CSVVRGNEAFF. Written as DNA, the CDR3 is TGCAGCGTTGTAAGGGGGAATGAAGCTTTCTTT.

The chain recombines TRBV6-4 with TRBJ1-3; tentatively, D is TRBD1 (6 bases). This CDR3 comprises 20 residues. Looked up from germline, CDR1 is MRHNA and CDR2 is SNTAGT. Between the trimmed V and J ends, which lost 7 bases and 0 bases, there was a span of 28 bases. The CDR3 loop is CASTISDAGTMKGSGNTIYF. CDR3 nucleotides: TGTGCCAGCACCATCTCAGATGCCGGGACAATGAAAGGCTCTGGAAACACCATATATTTT.

The rearrangement links TRBV5-4 to TRBJ2-1; TRBD1 matches 7 bases. Germline lookup yields CDR1 SGHNT and CDR2 YYREEE (reference sequence). V shed 4 bases, J shed 5 bases, and the junction held 3 bases outside the gene matches. The CDR3 covers 13 residues. In DNA form, the CDR3 reads TGTGCCAGCAGCACGGGACAGAACAATGAGCAGTTCTTC. It is translated as CASSTGQNNEQFF. The entire variable domain, with the rest obtained from reference TRBV5-4 and TRBJ2-1, is as follows: ETGVTQSPTHLIKTRGQQVTLRCSSQSGHNTVSWYQQALGQGPQFIFQYYREEENGRGNFPPRFSGLQFPNYSSELNVNALELDDSALYLCASSTGQNNEQFFGPGTRLTVL.

The table lists this clone with a count of one. CDR3 protein: CAISAGPGRETQYF. The CDR3 coding sequence is TGTGCCATCAGTGCAGGGCCGGGGAGGGAGACCCAGTACTTC. The chain couples TRBV10-3 to TRBJ2-5; maybe TRBD2 (6 bases). This CDR3 contains 14 residues. Per the germline V gene, CDR1 is ENHRY and CDR2 is SYGVKD. The ends were cut back, 4 bases at V and 5 bases at J, with 14 bases in the middle.

The chain couples TRBV7-9 to TRBJ2-3; 10 bases fit TRBD1. The CDR3 covers 16 residues. Germline lookup yields CDR1 SEHNR and CDR2 FQNEAQ (reference sequence). V lost 3 bases to trimming and J lost 3 bases; unmatched junction nucleotides: 6. The chain's CDR3 is CASSFTRTGGTDTQYF. CDR3 nucleotides: TGTGCCAGCAGCTTCACCCGGACAGGGGGGACAGATACGCAGTATTTT. Full variable domain (outside the CDR3, taken from reference TRBV7-9 and TRBJ2-3): DTGVSQNPRHKITKRGQNVTFRCDPISEHNRLYWYRQTLGQGPEFLTYFQNEAQLEKSRLLSDRFSAERPKGSFSTLEIQRTEQGDSAMYLCASSFTRTGGTDTQYFGPGTRLTVL.

CDR3 residues: CASSDVGGTRTDTQYF. The CDR3 DNA follows: TGTGCCAGCAGCGACGTCGGGGGAACCCGCACAGATACGCAGTATTTT. This sequence joins TRBV7-9 and TRBJ2-3, with a weak D call TRBD2 (6 bases). Trimming took 5 bases from V and 1 from J, leaving 16 bases between them. The CDR3 contains 16 residues. Germline assignment: CDR1 SEHNR and CDR2 FQNEAQ (reference sequence).

This chain uses TRBV25-1 with TRBJ2-7; 8 bases map to TRBD1. The CDR3 covers 12 residues. Germline V gene sequence: CDR1 MGHDK, CDR2 SYGVNS. V was pared by 7 bases and J by 4 bases, with 3 bases of the junction left unmatched. The CDR3: CASKGQEYEQYF. The CDR3 DNA is TGTGCCAGCAAGGGACAGGAGTACGAGCAGTACTTC.

This chain links TRBV5-1 with TRBJ2-1; 8 bases line up with TRBD2. CDR1 and CDR2 from the germline V gene are SGHRS and YFSETQ. CDR3 length equals 17 residues. Germline trimming cut 4 bases from V and 2 bases from J; bases unmatched to any gene: 11. CDR3 DNA sequence: TGCGCCAGCAGCCGACGTTTACTAGCGGAACCCTACAATGAGCAGTTCTTC. Translated, it gives CASSRRLLAEPYNEQFF.

V and J are TRBV6-1 and TRBJ2-1; D perhaps matches TRBD2 (5 bases). This CDR3 has 16 amino acids. Trimming stripped 2 bases from V and 5 bases from J, with 16 bases between. Per germline, CDR1 MNHNS and CDR2 SASEGT. In DNA, the CDR3 is TGTGCCAGCAGTGAAACCAGCGGAACACCTAACAATGAGCAGTTCTTC. It codes for CASSETSGTPNNEQFF.

This chain connects TRBV6-1 to TRBJ1-1; 8 bases match TRBD1. The length of the CDR3 is 16 residues. Losses at the gene ends were 4 bases for V and 5 bases for J; bases not matched to a gene: 12. The V gene's germline CDR1 is MNHNS and CDR2 SASEGT. CDR3 nucleotide sequence: TGTGCCAGCAGTGGGCTATGGGACAGGTCCGGGACTGAAGCTTTCTTT. This codes for CASSGLWDRSGTEAFF.